These 30 T cell receptor beta chains came from one sample sequenced in a study of blood T cell repertoires in COVID-19. The data were produced by immunoSEQ multiplex PCR, yet TCRdb's version contains in-frame clones alone and is incomplete. The profile shows about 140,000 clones, roughly three quarters of them singletons. The material sequenced was peripheral blood. These receptors were collected from a woman aged 55 to 70 with acute or convalescent COVID-19.

V usage is TRBV6-4 and J usage is TRBJ1-1; D is perhaps TRBD1 (5 bases). The germline V and J ends were trimmed by 6 bases and 2 bases, with 10 bases remaining between them. CDR3 length: 13 amino acids. Germline loops: CDR1 MRHNA, CDR2 SNTAGT. DNA for the CDR3: TGTGCCAGCAGCGCAGGGTTTAACACTGAAGCTTTCTTT. It codes for CASSAGFNTEAFF.

This clone has a single count. The chain links TRBV5-3 to TRBJ1-4; 9 nucleotides agree with TRBD1. TRBV5-3 is an open reading frame whose function is uncertain. V shed 4 bases, J shed 8 bases, and the junction held 18 bases outside the gene matches. The CDR3 covers 18 residues. The CDR3 DNA is TGTGCCAGAAGCGCCGCCGGGACAGGGTCCTTCCTAGGGGAAAAACTGTTTTTT. It codes for CARSAAGTGSFLGEKLFF.

The chain joins TRBV10-2 to TRBJ1-5; TRBD1 matches at 9 bases. Germline V gives CDR1 WSHSY, CDR2 SAAADI. The CDR3 consists of 17 residues. Trimming took 3 bases from V and 3 from J; bases not matched to a gene: 9. This CDR3 is CASSERGTGRANQPQHF. The CDR3 nucleotides read TGCGCCAGCAGTGAACGCGGGACAGGGCGAGCCAATCAGCCCCAGCATTTT.

The chain links TRBV9 to TRBJ1-6; the D gene is possibly TRBD1 (6 bases). The CDR3 has 16 amino acids. CDR1 and CDR2 (germline): SGDLS, YYNGEE. The V gene lost 0 bases and the J gene lost 7 bases, with 14 bases spanning the gap. The CDR3 reads CASSVDPGQTNSPLHF. The CDR3 DNA follows: TGTGCCAGCAGCGTAGACCCAGGACAGACGAATTCACCCCTCCACTTT.

V is TRBV10-3 and J is TRBJ2-4; possible D gene TRBD1, 6 bases. Trimming took 2 bases from V and 3 from J, leaving 8 bases between them. The CDR3 consists of 14 residues. Germline V gene data show CDR1 as ENHRY and CDR2 as SYGVKD. CDR3 sequence: CAISEGRGKNIQYF. The CDR3 DNA follows: TGTGCCATCAGTGAGGGCAGGGGCAAAAACATTCAGTACTTC.

V usage is TRBV6-2 or TRBV6-3 and J usage is TRBJ2-5; D unresolved. V lost 2 bases and J 5 bases, leaving 9 bases between the germline ends. The CDR3 is 13 amino acids. Germline V gene sequence: CDR1 MNHEY, CDR2 SVGEGT. The CDR3 sequence is CASSYVGPETQYF. The CDR3 nucleotides read TGTGCCAGCAGTTACGTGGGCCCGGAGACCCAGTACTTC.

This clone was seen a single time. The chain employs TRBV28 and TRBJ2-7, with 9 bases matching TRBD1. Germline V gene sequence: CDR1 MDHEN, CDR2 SYDVKM. CDR3 length: 14 amino acids. After removal of 5 bases from V and 5 bases from J, the junction contained 7 bases not matched to a gene. The CDR3 nucleotides are TGTGCCAGCAGTCACGACAGGGGGTGGGACGAGCAGTACTTC. Translating gives CASSHDRGWDEQYF.

This rearrangement joins TRBV6-6 to TRBJ1-4, with D maybe TRBD1 (5 bases). Trimming pared 10 bases from V and 7 bases from J, leaving 13 bases between. Germline V gene lookup returns CDR1 MNHNY and CDR2 SVGAGI (reference sequence). The CDR3 length is 12 residues. The CDR3 region is CATQGTGEKLFF. For the CDR3, the DNA is TGTGCCACTCAGGGTACCGGTGAAAAACTGTTTTTT.

J is TRBJ2-1 and V is TRBV5-4; TRBD2 agrees at 16 bases. V was clipped by 4 bases and J by 5 bases; unmatched bases: 9. This CDR3 contains 18 residues. Looked up from germline, CDR1 is SGHNT and CDR2 is YYREEE (reference sequence). CDR3 amino acids: CASSDGTSGRASNNEQFF. The CDR3 bases are TGTGCCAGCAGCGACGGGACTAGCGGGAGGGCCTCGAACAATGAGCAGTTCTTC.

V is TRBV5-6 and J is TRBJ2-7, with D uncertain. Looked up from germline, CDR1 is SGHDT and CDR2 is YYEEEE. The CDR3 contains 14 residues. V was trimmed by 2 bases and J by 2 bases, leaving 11 bases between them. DNA of the CDR3: TGTGCCAGCAGCTTTATGGGCCCTCCCTACGAGCAGTACTTC. It codes for CASSFMGPPYEQYF.

This clone occurred once. The V call is TRBV6-6, the J call TRBJ1-6; TRBD1 might be the D (6 bases). The CDR3 sequence is 15 residues long. Germline V gene data show CDR1 as MNHNY and CDR2 as SVGAGI (reference sequence). Trimming stripped 6 bases from V and 4 bases from J, with 13 bases between. The CDR3 loop reads CASRPGQNYNSPLHF. The CDR3 DNA follows: TGTGCCAGCAGACCTGGACAGAATTATAATTCACCCCTCCACTTT.

The chain is built from TRBV2 and TRBJ2-1, with 8 bases identical to TRBD2. This CDR3 contains 15 residues. Trimming took 7 bases from V and 5 from J; bases not matched to a gene: 10. From germline, CDR1 is SNHLY and CDR2 FYNNEI. CDR3 in amino acids: CASKRNSGNNNEQFF. The CDR3 DNA reads TGTGCCAGCAAGAGGAATAGCGGGAATAACAATGAGCAGTTCTTC.

In DNA, the CDR3 is TGTGCCAGCAGCCCCAACCCCAACAGACTAGCGGGAGTGTGGGAGCAGTACTTC. Translating gives CASSPNPNRLAGVWEQYF. The gene calls are TRBV3-1 (or the pseudogene TRBV3-2) and TRBJ2-7; TRBD2 matches at 12 bases. The germline CDR1 and CDR2 sequences are LGHDT and YNNKEL (reference sequence). J lost 7 bases, V lost 4 bases, and 17 bases had no gene match. The CDR3 has 18 residues.

V gene TRBV4-1 combines with J gene TRBJ2-2; the match to TRBD1 covers 9 bases. CDR3 length: 16 residues. V lost 4 bases and J lost 4; bases outside the gene matches: 7. Per germline, CDR1 MGHRA and CDR2 YSYEKL. The CDR3 loop reads CASSPRTGAITGELFF. DNA for the CDR3: TGCGCCAGCAGCCCAAGGACAGGGGCGATCACCGGGGAGCTGTTTTTT.

This clone turned up a few times. The rearrangement uses TRBV9 and TRBJ2-7; 7 bases are a match to TRBD2. The CDR3 runs 14 residues. Germline loops: CDR1 SGDLS, CDR2 YYNGEE. V trimming: 3 bases; J trimming: 2 bases; junction bases outside the gene matches: 5. As DNA, the CDR3 is TGTGCCAGCAGCGCCGGCGGGACTACCTACGAGCAGTACTTC. This translates into CASSAGGTTYEQYF. The full variable domain, with the rest looked up from reference TRBV9 and TRBJ2-7, is DSGVTQTPKHLITATGQRVTLRCSPRSGDLSVYWYQQSLDQGLQFLIQYYNGEERAKGNILERFSAQQFPDLHSELNLSSLELGDSALYFCASSAGGTTYEQYFGPGTRLTVT.

The chain has TRBV6-5 and TRBJ1-5; D ambiguous. The CDR3 is 13 residues long. Germline lookup yields CDR1 MNHEY and CDR2 SVGAGI. V was shortened by 8 bases and J by 5 bases, with 13 bases between the two germline ends. The CDR3 spells CASRWSSDQPQHF. DNA of the CDR3: TGTGCCAGCCGTTGGTCATCAGATCAGCCCCAGCATTTT.

The chain joins TRBV9 to TRBJ2-7, with D unclear. V shed 3 bases and J shed 0 bases, with 7 bases lying between them. Germline CDR1 is SGDLS and CDR2 is YYNGEE. The CDR3 has 13 residues. The CDR3 sequence: CASSATASYEQYF. Written as DNA, the CDR3 is TGTGCCAGCAGCGCAACAGCCTCCTACGAGCAGTACTTC.

The rearrangement joins TRBV10-1 to TRBJ1-1; TRBD1 aligns across 7 bases. V was clipped by 6 bases and J by 4 bases; unmatched bases: 11. The CDR3 covers 15 residues. Germline-derived CDR1 and CDR2 are WNHNN and SYGVQD (reference sequence). The CDR3 sequence is CASSQGGRGRTEAFF. The CDR3 nucleotides are TGCGCCAGCAGCCAAGGGGGCCGTGGGCGCACTGAAGCTTTCTTT.

This clone was picked up a small number of times. The chain employs TRBV30 and TRBJ1-2, with 8 nucleotides matching TRBD1. CDR1 is GTSNPN and CDR2 is SVGIG in the germline V gene (reference sequence). The ends lost 3 bases at V and 6 bases at J; junction bases unmatched: 12. The CDR3 contains 15 residues. In nucleotides, the CDR3 is TGTGCCTGGAGCGGTGGCAGGGGGCGCGTAGATGGCTACACCTTC. Translating it yields CAWSGGRGRVDGYTF.

V is TRBV19 and J is TRBJ2-5, with D unclear. V shed 5 bases and J shed 4 bases, with 14 bases lying between them. Looked up from germline, CDR1 is LNHDA and CDR2 is SQIVND (reference sequence). CDR3 size: 14 residues. The CDR3 bases are TGTGCCAGTAGTGTGGGCACCCTGGGAGAGACCCAGTACTTC. Its protein product is CASSVGTLGETQYF.

This clone occurred once. This rearrangement joins TRBV27 to TRBJ1-1; D is unclear. CDR1 and CDR2 from the germline V gene are MNHEY and SMNVEV (reference sequence). Trimming removed 3 bases at V and 4 bases at J, with 18 bases between. The CDR3 contains 16 residues. The CDR3 nucleotides are TGTGCCAGCAGTTTTCGGCAGGCACCCTTCGGCACTGAAGCTTTCTTT. It translates to CASSFRQAPFGTEAFF.

The chain has TRBV2 and TRBJ1-5; 8 bases align to TRBD1. The length of the CDR3 is 14 residues. Germline V gene lookup returns CDR1 SNHLY and CDR2 FYNNEI. V lost 6 bases to trimming and J lost 2 bases; unmatched junction nucleotides: 3. The CDR3 DNA reads as TGTGCCAGCAGGGTGGACAGGGGCAATCAGCCCCAGCATTTT. This gives the protein CASRVDRGNQPQHF.

This chain uses TRBV12-3 or TRBV12-4 with TRBJ2-7; D possibly corresponds to TRBD1 (5 bases). This CDR3 has 13 amino acids. V shed 3 bases and J shed 4 bases, with 10 bases lying between them. CDR3 nucleotides: TGTGCCAGCAGTTTCCGGCAGGGTTACGAGCAGTACTTC. Its protein product is CASSFRQGYEQYF.

V usage is TRBV19 and J usage is TRBJ1-5; 8 nucleotides align to TRBD1. Germline assignment: CDR1 LNHDA and CDR2 SQIVND (reference sequence). V shed 5 bases and J 6 bases; nucleotides not matched to a gene: 9. This CDR3 has 15 residues. CDR3 protein: CASSFTGGKGQPQHF. The CDR3 DNA reads TGTGCCAGTAGTTTCACAGGGGGGAAAGGTCAGCCCCAGCATTTT.

This clone has just a few counts. The V and J genes are TRBV30 and TRBJ1-1; D uncertain. V was pared by 3 bases and J by 6 bases, with 14 bases between. The germline V gene has CDR1 GTSNPN and CDR2 SVGIG (reference sequence). This CDR3 has 13 residues. The CDR3 DNA follows: TGTGCCTGGAGAAATAGGGAGTGGGCTGAAGCTTTCTTT. This sequence encodes CAWRNREWAEAFF.

This sequence joins TRBV19 and TRBJ2-7; 7 nucleotides align to TRBD2. With 6 bases clipped from V and 2 bases from J, the junction kept 13 bases outside the gene matches. Germline assignment: CDR1 LNHDA and CDR2 SQIVND (reference sequence). The CDR3 has 16 residues. DNA of the CDR3: TGTGCCAGTAGCCCAACCCCCCTAGCGGCAACCTACGAGCAGTACTTC. This translates into CASSPTPLAATYEQYF.

This sequence joins TRBV19 and TRBJ2-2; 10 bases align to TRBD2. The germline V gene has CDR1 LNHDA and CDR2 SQIVND (reference sequence). The CDR3 runs to 20 residues. V was pared by 5 bases and J by 7 bases, with 22 bases of the junction left unmatched. CDR3 protein: CASSPRGLAGAPMDVGELFF. CDR3 sequence (DNA): TGTGCCAGTAGTCCCCGAGGGCTAGCGGGAGCCCCCATGGACGTCGGGGAGCTGTTTTTT.

The CDR3 sequence: CASSLDRVGVKNIQYF. The CDR3 DNA is TGTGCCAGCAGTCTCGACAGGGTCGGGGTCAAAAACATTCAGTACTTC. The V gene is TRBV6-6, the J gene TRBJ2-4; 7 positions agree with TRBD1. Per the germline V gene, CDR1 is MNHNY and CDR2 is SVGAGI (reference sequence). The CDR3 totals 16 residues. The V gene end was trimmed by 5 bases and the J gene end by 3 bases; junction bases not matched to a gene: 10.

The V gene is TRBV9, the J gene TRBJ2-2; D not certain. CDR1 SGDLS and CDR2 YYNGEE come from the germline V gene. Trimming cost V 0 bases and J 3 bases, with 18 bases left between them. The CDR3 has 18 amino acids. The CDR3 nucleotides are TGTGCCAGCAGCGTAGGGTCCCGAATTCTTGAGGACACCGGGGAGCTGTTTTTT. Its translation: CASSVGSRILEDTGELFF.

The chain has TRBV27 and TRBJ1-2; D unclear. The CDR3 consists of 13 residues. Germline CDR1 reads MNHEY; CDR2 reads SMNVEV (reference sequence). V was clipped by 4 bases and J by 7 bases, with 13 bases between them. The CDR3 DNA reads as TGTGCCAGCAGTTCGACGGTATCGGGTGGCTACACCTTC. Protein: CASSSTVSGGYTF.